This paragraph reports one T cell receptor beta chain. The antigen remains unidentified. Clones were sequenced by immunoSEQ multiplex PCR, and TCRdb holds only the in-frame ones, with some missing. Of about 480,000 clones listed, 87% were seen once; the top ten hold roughly 12%. Noted treatment: some 20 received Ad26.COV2.S at low or high dose, single or two shots; about 5 received placebo; per-sample allocation not given. Day 63 after the first vaccine or placebo injection was the time point for sampling. An adult of 18-55 years in Boston served as donor. Immunization relied on an Ad26 vector, which expressed Wuhan-strain SARS-CoV-2 spike. The data stem from a study of Ad26.COV2.S vaccination and SARS-CoV-2 variants. General study points: The placebo group had lower spike-specific TCR breadth than the vaccine recipients did. TCR breadth and depth estimates may have understated total T cell responses.

Trimming removed 7 bases from V and 3 bases from J; junction bases left unmatched: 4. The germline V gene has CDR1 SQVTM and CDR2 ANQGSEA. The CDR3 totals 13 residues. The sample here was peripheral blood, taken in a trial of Ad26.COV2.S vaccine versus placebo. The sequence was obtained from a person between 18 and 65 years old who received the Ad26.COV2.S COVID-19 vaccine or a placebo. The chain has TRBV29-1 and TRBJ2-1, with 9 bases that match TRBD2. The CDR3 protein is CSAEREVYNEQFF. The CDR3 region has the DNA TGCAGCGCCGAGCGGGAGGTCTACAATGAGCAGTTCTTC.